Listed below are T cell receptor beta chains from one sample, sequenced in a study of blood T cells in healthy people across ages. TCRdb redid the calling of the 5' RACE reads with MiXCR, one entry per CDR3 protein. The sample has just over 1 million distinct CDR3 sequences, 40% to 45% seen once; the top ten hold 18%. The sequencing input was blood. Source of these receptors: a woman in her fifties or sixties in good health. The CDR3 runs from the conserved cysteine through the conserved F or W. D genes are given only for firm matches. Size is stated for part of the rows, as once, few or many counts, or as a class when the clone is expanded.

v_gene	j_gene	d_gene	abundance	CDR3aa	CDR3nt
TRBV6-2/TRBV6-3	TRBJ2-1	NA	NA	CASSQVSEQFF	TGTGCCAGCAGTCAGGTTAGTGAGCAGTTCTTC
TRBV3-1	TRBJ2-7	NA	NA	CASSQTGASNEQYF	TGTGCCAGCAGCCAAACCGGGGCCTCAAACGAGCAGTACTTC
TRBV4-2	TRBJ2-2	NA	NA	CASSQQRVSAGELFF	TGTGCCAGCAGCCAACAGAGAGTATCTGCCGGGGAGCTGTTTTTT
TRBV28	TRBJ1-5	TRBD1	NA	CASSHDRVGNSNQPQHF	TGTGCCAGCAGCCACGACAGGGTAGGGAATAGCAATCAGCCCCAGCATTTT
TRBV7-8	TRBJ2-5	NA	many	CASSLRRGDSETQYF	TGTGCCAGCAGCTTGCGCAGGGGCGATTCGGAGACCCAGTACTTC
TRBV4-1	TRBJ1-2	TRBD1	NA	CASTWDRGERGYTF	TGCGCCAGCACCTGGGACAGGGGGGAGAGAGGCTACACCTTC
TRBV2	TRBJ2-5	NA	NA	CASRGDLQETQYF	TGTGCCAGCAGGGGGGACCTTCAAGAGACCCAGTACTTC
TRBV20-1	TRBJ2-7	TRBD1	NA	CSASRGTGGSTEQYF	TGCAGTGCTAGTAGAGGAACAGGGGGTTCAACCGAGCAGTACTTC
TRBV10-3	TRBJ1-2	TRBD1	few	CAISGPTGNGYGYTF	TGTGCCATCAGTGGCCCGACAGGGAACGGCTATGGCTACACCTTC
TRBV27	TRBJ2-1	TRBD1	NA	CASSLWLGDRGSNEQFF	TGTGCCAGCAGTTTATGGCTCGGGGACAGGGGATCCAATGAGCAGTTCTTC
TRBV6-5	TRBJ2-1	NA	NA	CASSTPGEQFF	TGTGCCAGCAGTACCCCGGGTGAGCAGTTCTTC
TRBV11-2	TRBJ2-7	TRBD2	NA	CASSEGRAGEGGQYF	TGTGCCAGCAGCGAGGGACGAGCGGGAGAGGGCGGGCAGTACTTC
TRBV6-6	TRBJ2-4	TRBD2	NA	CASRGTSGLAKNIQYF	TGTGCCAGCAGGGGTACTAGCGGACTAGCCAAAAACATTCAGTACTTC
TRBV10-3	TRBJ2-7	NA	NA	CAISEVRTASYEQYF	TGTGCCATCAGTGAGGTCCGGACAGCCTCCTACGAGCAGTACTTC
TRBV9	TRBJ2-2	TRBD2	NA	CASSVPVSGRPNTGELFF	TGTGCCAGCAGCGTCCCGGTGAGCGGGAGGCCGAACACCGGGGAGCTGTTTTTT
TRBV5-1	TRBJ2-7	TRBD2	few	CASSFGEGGTYEQYF	TGCGCCAGCAGCTTCGGGGAGGGAGGAACCTACGAGCAGTACTTC
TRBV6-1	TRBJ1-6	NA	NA	CASSEIGGNSPLHF	TGTGCCAGCAGTGAAATAGGGGGGAATTCACCCCTCCACTTT
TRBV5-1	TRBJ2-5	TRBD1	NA	CASSPGQAKETQYF	TGCGCCAGCAGTCCAGGACAGGCGAAAGAGACCCAGTACTTC
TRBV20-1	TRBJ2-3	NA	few	CSASLTRTDTQYF	TGCAGTGCTAGTTTAACCCGCACAGATACGCAGTATTTT
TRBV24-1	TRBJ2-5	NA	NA	CATSETCGGRETQYF	TGTGCCACCAGTGAGACCTGCGGTGGGCGAGAGACCCAGTACTTC
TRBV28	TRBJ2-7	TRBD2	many	CASSFPSGRLIFAYEQYF	TGTGCCAGCAGTTTCCCTAGCGGGAGGCTTATTTTCGCCTACGAGCAGTACTTC
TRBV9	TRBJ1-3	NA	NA	CASSSPRDGSGNTIYF	TGTGCCAGCAGCTCTCCTCGGGACGGCTCTGGAAACACCATATATTTT
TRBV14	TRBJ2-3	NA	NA	CASSPHLRGTDTQYF	TGTGCCAGCAGCCCCCATCTAAGGGGCACAGATACGCAGTATTTT
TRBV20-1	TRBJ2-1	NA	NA	CSARVLSVSYNEQFF	TGCAGTGCTAGAGTCCTCTCCGTCTCCTACAATGAGCAATTCTTC
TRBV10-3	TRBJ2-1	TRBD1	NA	CAISLGQGYEQFF	TGTGCCATCAGCTTAGGACAGGGCTATGAGCAGTTCTTC
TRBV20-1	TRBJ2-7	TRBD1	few	CSAHTPGQGLHEQYF	TGCAGTGCCCACACTCCGGGACAGGGACTCCACGAGCAGTACTTC
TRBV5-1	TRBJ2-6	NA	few	CASSLYGDRSYVVLTF	TGCGCCAGCAGCTTGTACGGAGACAGAAGCTACGTCGTCCTGACTTTC
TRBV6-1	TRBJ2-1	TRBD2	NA	CASSPGTSGSFYNEQFF	TGTGCCAGCAGTCCTGGGACTAGCGGGAGTTTCTACAATGAGCAGTTCTTC
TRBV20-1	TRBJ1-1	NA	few	CSLGPGDTEAFF	TGCAGTTTGGGACCCGGGGACACTGAAGCTTTCTTT
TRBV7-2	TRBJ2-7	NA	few	CASSGVSREQYF	TGTGCCAGCAGTGGAGTTTCTCGGGAGCAGTACTTC
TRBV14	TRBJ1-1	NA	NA	CASSQVDVDTEAFF	TGTGCCAGCAGCCAAGTCGATGTAGACACTGAAGCTTTCTTT
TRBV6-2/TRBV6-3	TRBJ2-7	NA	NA	CASSYDLGQYF	TGTGCCAGCAGTTACGACTTGGGGCAGTACTTC
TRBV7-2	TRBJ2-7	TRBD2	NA	CASSLGLPSGASSYEQYF	TGTGCCAGCAGCTTAGGGTTGCCTAGCGGGGCGAGCTCCTACGAGCAGTACTTC
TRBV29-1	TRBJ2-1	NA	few	CSVLSSSYNEQFF	TGCAGCGTTCTCTCGAGCTCCTACAATGAGCAGTTCTTC
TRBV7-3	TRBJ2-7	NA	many	CASSLTTGSYEQYF	TGTGCCAGCAGCTTAACCACAGGTTCCTACGAGCAGTACTTC
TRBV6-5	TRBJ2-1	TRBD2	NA	CASSYRVGAGGPGEQFF	TGTGCCAGCAGTTACCGAGTCGGGGCGGGAGGGCCAGGTGAGCAGTTCTTC
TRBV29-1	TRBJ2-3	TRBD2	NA	CSTAGRTSGTDTQYF	TGCAGCACCGCGGGGAGGACTAGCGGCACAGATACGCAGTATTTT
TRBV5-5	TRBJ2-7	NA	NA	CAGSFVDGNYEQYF	TGTGCCGGCAGCTTCGTCGACGGAAACTACGAGCAGTACTTC
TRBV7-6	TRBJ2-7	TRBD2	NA	CASSLVGLAASEQYF	TGTGCCAGCAGCTTAGTGGGACTAGCCGCCTCCGAGCAGTACTTC
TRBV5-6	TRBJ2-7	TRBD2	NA	CASSPALAGGEQYF	TGTGCCAGCAGCCCGGCACTAGCGGGAGGCGAGCAGTACTTC
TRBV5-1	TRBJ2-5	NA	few	CASSSNRETQYF	TGCGCCAGCAGTTCGAACAGGGAGACCCAGTACTTC
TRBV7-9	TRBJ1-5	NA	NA	CASSLSRFGSNQPQHF	TGTGCCAGCAGCTTATCGAGGTTCGGTAGCAATCAGCCCCAGCATTTT
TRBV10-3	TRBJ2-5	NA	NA	CAISLAGVETQYF	TGTGCCATCAGTCTGGCGGGTGTTGAGACCCAGTACTTC
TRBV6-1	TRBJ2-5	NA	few	CASSVRETQYF	TGTGCCAGCAGTGTCCGGGAGACCCAGTACTTC
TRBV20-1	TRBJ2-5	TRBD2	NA	CSASPSSGGSGETQYF	TGCAGTGCTAGCCCATCTAGCGGGGGGTCGGGAGAGACCCAGTACTTC
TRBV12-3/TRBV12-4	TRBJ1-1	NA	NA	CASSWRGTGNTEAFF	TGTGCCAGCAGTTGGCGCGGCACAGGGAACACTGAAGCTTTCTTT
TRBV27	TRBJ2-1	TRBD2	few	CASSLRSGSYNEQFF	TGTGCCAGCAGTTTAAGAAGCGGGAGCTACAATGAGCAGTTCTTC
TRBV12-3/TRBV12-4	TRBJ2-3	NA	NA	CASSLQRTASPATQYF	TGTGCCAGCAGTTTACAGCGGACTGCTTCACCGGCTACGCAGTATTTT
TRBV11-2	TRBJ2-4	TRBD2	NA	CASSLVDNRRTSVLNVKNIQYF	TGTGCCAGCAGCTTAGTAGATAATCGTCGGACTAGTGTTTTGAATGTCAAAAACATTCAGTACTTC
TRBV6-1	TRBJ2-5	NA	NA	CASGDSGFQETQYF	TGTGCCAGCGGCGACTCTGGTTTCCAAGAGACCCAGTACTTC
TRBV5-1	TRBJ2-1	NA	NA	CASSPVGAGNNEQFF	TGCGCCAGCAGCCCCGTCGGGGCGGGGAACAATGAGCAGTTCTTC
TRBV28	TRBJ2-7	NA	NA	CASSSSGISSYEQYF	TGTGCCAGCAGTTCAAGCGGCATCTCTTCCTACGAGCAGTACTTC
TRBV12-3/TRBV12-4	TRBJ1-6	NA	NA	CASRQQGGAPLHF	TGTGCCAGCAGGCAACAGGGAGGGGCACCCCTCCACTTT
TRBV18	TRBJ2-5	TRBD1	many	CASSPPGQGQETQYF	TGTGCCAGCTCTCCTCCGGGACAGGGCCAAGAGACCCAGTACTTC
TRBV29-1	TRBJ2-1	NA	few	CSVGQVALANPYSYNEQFF	TGCAGCGTTGGACAGGTCGCTCTAGCGAACCCATATTCCTACAATGAGCAGTTCTTC
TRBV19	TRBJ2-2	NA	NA	CASSRLANTGELFF	TGTGCCAGTAGTCGGCTAGCGAACACCGGGGAGCTGTTTTTT
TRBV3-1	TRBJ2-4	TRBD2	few	CASSQGGGSMAKNIQYF	TGTGCCAGCAGCCAAGGGGGCGGGAGCATGGCCAAAAACATTCAGTACTTC
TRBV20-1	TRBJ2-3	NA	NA	CSAIRKDTQYF	TGCAGTGCTATCCGAAAAGATACGCAGTATTTT